A single sample gave rise to the 6 T cell receptor beta chains below, sequenced in a study of T cell repertoires in aging, cancer and after chemotherapy. TRB rearrangements spanning V, D and J were amplified using mixed TRB-A/B primers. MiXCR, run by TCRdb on the multiplex PCR reads, gives a single entry per CDR3 protein. The sample includes 6,000 or so distinct CDR3 sequences, around 21% seen only once; the top ten take around a tenth. Peripheral blood genomic DNA, not sorted cells or RNA, was the template. Sequencing was done on a sample of blood. These receptors were obtained from a human donor in good health.

This clonotype was picked up a small number of times. This rearrangement joins TRBV5-5 to TRBJ2-5; perhaps TRBD2 as D (5 bases). Trimming shortened V by 4 bases and J by 7 bases, and 20 bases separated the two germline ends. Looked up from germline, CDR1 is SGHKS and CDR2 is YYEKEE (reference sequence). CDR3 size: 15 residues. The CDR3 sequence: CASSLLPGPRGTQYF. The CDR3 DNA reads as TGTGCCAGCAGCCTACTACCGGGCCCACGGGGGACCCAGTACTTC.

By share of the sample, this clonotype is medium-sized. This chain uses TRBV18 with TRBJ1-3; D unresolved. V gave up 3 bases and J gave up 0 bases, with 15 bases separating them. CDR1 KGHSH and CDR2 LQKENI come from the germline V gene. The CDR3 totals 17 residues. The CDR3 nucleotides are TGTGCCAGCTCACCTCCTGCAGGCAGGAGCTCTGGAAACACCATATATTTT. The encoded protein is CASSPPAGRSSGNTIYF.

The V gene is TRBV12-3 or TRBV12-4, the J gene TRBJ2-7, with TRBD1 matching 7 bases. The length of the CDR3 is 14 residues. With 4 bases clipped from V and 7 bases from J, the junction kept 10 bases outside the gene matches. The CDR3 region has the DNA TGTGCCAGCAGTTCACAGGGGAACACCGGGGAGCAGTACGTC. Its translation is CASSSQGNTGEQYV.

This chain connects TRBV2 to TRBJ1-2; unclear D gene. Germline V gene lookup returns CDR1 SNHLY and CDR2 FYNNEI. This CDR3 is built from 12 residues. The V and J ends lost 2 bases and 3 bases respectively, with 4 bases between them. This chain's CDR3 is CASSEQDYGYTF. CDR3 sequence (DNA): TGTGCCAGCAGTGAACAGGACTATGGCTACACCTTC.

This clonotype qualifies as medium-sized. The DNA of the CDR3 is TGCGCCAGCAGGTACTACGAGCAGTACGTC. Translation: CASRYYEQYV. The chain employs TRBV5-1 and TRBJ2-7; D is uncertain. V lost 5 bases, J lost 3 bases, and 3 bases lay in between. CDR3 length equals 10 residues. Germline V gene lookup returns CDR1 SGHRS and CDR2 YFSETQ.

Within the sample, this clonotype is medium-sized. The V and J genes are TRBV6-1 and TRBJ2-5, with D maybe TRBD1 (5 bases). The CDR3 loop spans 12 amino acids. V lost 8 bases and J lost 4, with 11 bases in between. Germline values: CDR1 MNHNS, CDR2 SASEGT. The CDR3 sequence: CASFGQGETQYF. DNA of the CDR3: TGTGCCAGCTTCGGGCAGGGAGAGACCCAGTACTTC.